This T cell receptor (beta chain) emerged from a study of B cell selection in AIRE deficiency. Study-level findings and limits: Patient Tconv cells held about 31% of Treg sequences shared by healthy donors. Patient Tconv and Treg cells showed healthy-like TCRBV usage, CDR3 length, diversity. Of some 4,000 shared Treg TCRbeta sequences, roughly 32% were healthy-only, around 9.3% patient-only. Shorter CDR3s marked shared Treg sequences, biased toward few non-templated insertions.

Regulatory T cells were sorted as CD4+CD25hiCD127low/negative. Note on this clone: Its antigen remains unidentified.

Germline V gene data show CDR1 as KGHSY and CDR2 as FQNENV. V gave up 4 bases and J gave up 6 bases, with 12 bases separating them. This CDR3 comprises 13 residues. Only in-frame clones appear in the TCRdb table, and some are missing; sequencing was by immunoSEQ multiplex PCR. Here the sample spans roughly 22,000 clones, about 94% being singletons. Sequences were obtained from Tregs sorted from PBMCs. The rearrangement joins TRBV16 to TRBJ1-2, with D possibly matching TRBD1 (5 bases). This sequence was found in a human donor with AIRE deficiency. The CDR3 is CASSRQRKDGYTF. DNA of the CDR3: TGTGCCAGCAGCCGACAGCGAAAGGATGGCTACACCTTC.